The clone carrying this TCR beta chain was detected only once. Treatment reported: randomized to nivolumab then ipilimumab (arm A) or the reverse (arm B). From thawed PBMCs, live CD3+CD8+ cells negative for CD19 and CD56 were sorted. The data originate from a study of sequential checkpoint blockade in melanoma. The CDR3 has 17 residues. Losses at the gene ends were 5 bases for V and 0 bases for J; bases not matched to a gene: 12. The germline V gene has CDR1 SGHTA and CDR2 FQGNSA. TCRdb keeps only in-frame clones here, not all; method: immunoSEQ multiplex PCR. The sample lists 30,000 to 45,000 clones, approximately 91% occurring once.

The material sequenced was CD8+ T cells sorted from blood (inferred from file names), taken from a patient given nivolumab and ipilimumab in sequence. V usage is TRBV7-2 and J usage is TRBJ2-5; 7 bases agree with TRBD1. The receptor's source is a human donor with melanoma. The CDR3 reads CASSPPIGTEYQETQYF. The CDR3, as DNA: TGTGCCAGCAGCCCCCCAATCGGGACAGAGTACCAAGAGACCCAGTACTTC.